The present entry profiles one T cell receptor (beta chain) with its context. Its antigen is unknown. This sample stems from a study of CD8+ T cells in alopecia areata. About the research overall: Oral tofacitinib, 5 to 10 mg twice daily, was given in an open-label trial.

The germline CDR1 and CDR2 sequences are MGHRA and YSYEKL. The trim removed 4 bases at V and 3 bases at J, leaving 9 bases unmatched. The CDR3 covers 17 residues. Study-wide findings and caveats: Researchers reported that TCR sharing among patients proved less clear than in mice, possibly HLA-linked.

Following extraction, RNA underwent reverse transcription to cDNA, which served as the sequencing template. Profiling relied on immunoSEQ multiplex PCR, and the TCRdb table lists in-frame clones only, not all of them. Here the sample spans 120,000 to 150,000 clones, 86% being singletons. Treatment noted: oral pan-JAK inhibitor, 5-10 mg twice daily. This rearrangement joins TRBV4-1 to TRBJ2-3; TRBD2 agrees at 11 bases. This specimen was CD8+ T cells sorted from blood, taken at week 4, from a patient treated with tofacitinib. The receptor was isolated from a human donor with alopecia areata. CDR3 DNA: TGCGCCAGCAGCCGCACTACTAGCGGGAGATTTACAGATACGCAGTATTTT. Translating gives CASSRTTSGRFTDTQYF.